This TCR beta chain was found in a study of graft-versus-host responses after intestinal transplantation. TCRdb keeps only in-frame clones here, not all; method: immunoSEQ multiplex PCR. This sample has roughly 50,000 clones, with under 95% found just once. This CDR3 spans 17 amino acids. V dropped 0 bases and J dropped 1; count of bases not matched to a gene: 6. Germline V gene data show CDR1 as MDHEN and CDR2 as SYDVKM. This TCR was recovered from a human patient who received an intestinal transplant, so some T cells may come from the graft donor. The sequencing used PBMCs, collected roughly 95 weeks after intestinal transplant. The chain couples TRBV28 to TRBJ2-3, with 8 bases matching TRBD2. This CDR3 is CASSLWDPAGGTDTQYF. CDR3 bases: TGTGCCAGCAGTTTATGGGACCCAGCGGGGGGCACAGATACGCAGTATTTT.